One and the same sample provided the 9 T cell receptor beta chains below, sequenced in a study of blood T cells in healthy people across ages. A second PCR, run for roughly 7 to 12 cycles, used a sample-barcoded 5' primer plus a J-beta primer mix. TCRdb re-derived calls from the 5' RACE reads in MiXCR, one entry per CDR3 protein. Of roughly 410,000 distinct CDR3 sequences in the sample, about 52% were seen once. The material sequenced was blood. These receptors were taken from a man in his sixties in good health.

The V and J genes are TRBV7-9 and TRBJ2-5; D remains ambiguous. The DNA end favors TRBJ2-7, so the J call may be wrong. The CDR3 has 14 residues. CDR1 is SEHNR and CDR2 is FQNEAQ in the germline V gene (reference sequence). The CDR3 loop is CASSLVAGNDEQYF. CDR3 in DNA: TGTGCCAGCAGCTTAGTGGCTGGGAACGACGAGCAGTACTTC.

The chain recombines TRBV29-1 with TRBJ1-2; D is uncertain. This CDR3 comprises 11 residues. V shed 4 bases and J shed 3 bases, with 6 bases lying between them. Germline V gene data show CDR1 as SQVTM and CDR2 as ANQGSEA. The CDR3 region is CSVVTDYGYTF. As DNA, the CDR3 is TGCAGCGTTGTAACAGACTATGGCTACACCTTC. Full variable domain (remainder filled in from reference TRBV29-1 and TRBJ1-2): SAVISQKPSRDICQRGTSLTIQCQVDSQVTMMFWYRQQPGQSLTLIATANQGSEATYESGFVIDKFPISRPNLTFSTLTVSNMSPEDSSIYLCSVVTDYGYTFGSGTRLTVV.

Comment on this clonotype: This may be a read error: a much more frequent sequence differs by one nucleotide. The DNA of the CDR3 is TGTGCCAGCGGCTCGGGACACTTAGAAAAACTGTTTTTT. It codes for CASGSGHLEKLFF. The J gene is TRBJ1-4, the V gene TRBV7-9, with D maybe TRBD1 (6 bases). Germline lookup yields CDR1 SEHNR and CDR2 FQNEAQ (reference sequence). The V end lost 8 bases, the J end lost 8 bases, and 15 bases lay between the germline ends. CDR3 length: 13 amino acids.

The V gene is TRBV14, the J gene TRBJ1-1; 8 nucleotides agree with TRBD1. Trimming removed 4 bases from V and 1 base from J; junction bases left unmatched: 5. Per the germline V gene, CDR1 is SGHDN and CDR2 is FVKESK. CDR3 length equals 15 residues. Here the CDR3 reads CASSREGQANTEAFF. CDR3 sequence (DNA): TGTGCCAGCAGCCGAGAGGGACAGGCGAACACTGAAGCTTTCTTT.

This clonotype was seen only once. The genes are TRBV7-8 and TRBJ2-5; 14 bases align to TRBD2. CDR1 and CDR2 (germline): SGHVS, FQNEAQ. Germline trimming cut 4 bases from V and 11 bases from J; bases unmatched to any gene: 15. The CDR3 is 17 amino acids. The CDR3 bases are TGTGCCAGCAGCTCAAGACTAGCGGGAGGGCTGGGTGATGAGCAGTACTTC. Amino acids: CASSSRLAGGLGDEQYF.

J is TRBJ2-5 and V is TRBV6-2 or TRBV6-3; D remains unclear. Trimming cost V 8 bases and J 5 bases, with 12 bases left between them. Germline V gene sequence: CDR1 MNHEY, CDR2 SVGEGT. The CDR3 extends over 12 amino acids. CDR3 residues: CASGPGGETQYF. DNA of the CDR3: TGTGCCAGCGGGCCGGGTGGGGAGACCCAGTACTTC.

The chain combines TRBV18 with TRBJ2-4; TRBD1 agrees at 9 bases. The CDR3 covers 15 residues. V lost 3 bases to trimming and J lost 13 bases; unmatched junction nucleotides: 13. CDR1 and CDR2 (germline): KGHSH, LQKENI. The CDR3 DNA sequence: TGTGCCAGCTCACCCGGGACAGGGCTAGGAGGTGAGCAGTACTTC. It is translated as CASSPGTGLGGEQYF. Looking up the rest from reference TRBV18 and TRBJ2-4 gives the full variable domain: NAGVMQNPRHLVRRRGQEARLRCSPMKGHSHVYWYRQLPEEGLKFMVYLQKENIIDESGMPKERFSAEFPKEGPSILRIQQVVRGDSAAYFCASSPGTGLGGEQYFGAGTRLSVL.

The V call is TRBV29-1, the J call TRBJ1-1; weak D call: TRBD1 (6 bases). V was clipped by 2 bases and J by 4 bases, with 14 bases between them. Germline CDR1 is SQVTM and CDR2 is ANQGSEA. This CDR3 contains 14 residues. CDR3 sequence: CSVEFGGRTTEAFF. For the CDR3, the DNA is TGCAGCGTTGAATTCGGGGGGCGAACCACTGAAGCTTTCTTT.

The rearrangement links TRBV12-5 to TRBJ2-3, with D tentatively TRBD2 (6 bases). Trimming stripped 1 base from V and 6 bases from J, with 14 bases between. Germline assignment: CDR1 LGHNT and CDR2 FRNRAP. The CDR3 totals 15 residues. The CDR3 bases are TGTGCTAGTGGTTTGGGACTAGTGGTGGAGGATACGCAGTATTTT. Protein sequence: CASGLGLVVEDTQYF.